One T cell receptor beta chain is described in this entry. Its antigen is not identified. The data originate from a study of T cell responses to AZD1222 COVID-19 vaccine. Study-wide points: Clonal diversity was possibly underestimated, and white British individuals and females predominated among donors. The CD4 TCRs associated with vaccination extended across spike and predominated at 160-218 and 743-854. Seropositive at baseline were only a handful of AZD1222 recipients.

The data were produced by immunoSEQ multiplex PCR, yet TCRdb's version contains in-frame clones alone and is incomplete. The repertoire holds about 180,000 clones, with over 85% as singletons. CDR3 length equals 12 residues. The germline CDR1 and CDR2 sequences are MDHEN and SYDVKM. V gave up 1 base and J gave up 7 bases, with 7 bases separating them. The sequenced sample was peripheral blood, obtained 28 days after the second dose of the MenACWY control vaccine. The genes are TRBV28 and TRBJ2-5, with D hard to call. This TCR was recovered from an adult who received the MenACWY meningococcal vaccine as a control. The CDR3 DNA is TGTGCCAGCAGTTTATTACGGACGACCCAGTACTTC. Its protein is CASSLLRTTQYF.